This entry is about one TCR beta chain. Its matching antigen is unknown. Assay: immunoSEQ multiplex PCR; the TCRdb copy retains only in-frame clones and omits some. The sample records around 37,000 clones, 80% to 90% being singletons. This sample is part of a study of CD4 T cells in relation to SARS-CoV-2 and coronaviruses. Turning to the study itself: Median patient age was around 40 years, spanning 21 to 72 years. Of the patients, fewer than ten were male, 4 female, two Hispanic.

Trimming left V 6 bases short and J 1 base short, with 22 bases between. This CDR3 is built from 18 residues. Germline lookup yields CDR1 MNHEY and CDR2 SVGEGT. Study outcomes and limitations: The cross-reactivity analysis covered only spike protein, not other viral proteins.

The rearrangement joins TRBV6-2 or TRBV6-3 to TRBJ2-4, with a weak D call TRBD2 (6 bases). The TCR was taken from an adult with COVID-19. The sample consisted of memory CD4+ T cells from PBMCs. In DNA form, the CDR3 reads TGTGCCAGCAGCCAGGCCCGTGCGGGGCCAGGGGCCAAAAACATTCAGTACTTC. Amino acid sequence: CASSQARAGPGAKNIQYF.